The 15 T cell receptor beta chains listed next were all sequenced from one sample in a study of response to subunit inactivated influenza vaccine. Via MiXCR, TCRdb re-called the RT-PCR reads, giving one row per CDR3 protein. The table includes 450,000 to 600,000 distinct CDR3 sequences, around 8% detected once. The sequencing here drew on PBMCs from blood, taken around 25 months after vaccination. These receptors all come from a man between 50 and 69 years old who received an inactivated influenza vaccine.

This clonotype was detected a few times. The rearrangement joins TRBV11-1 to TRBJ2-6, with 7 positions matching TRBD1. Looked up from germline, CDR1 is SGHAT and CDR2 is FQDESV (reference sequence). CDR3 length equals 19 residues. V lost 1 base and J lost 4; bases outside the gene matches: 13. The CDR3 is CASSLGYRDSPRGANVLTF. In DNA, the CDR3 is TGTGCCAGCAGCTTAGGGTACCGGGACAGCCCGCGCGGGGCCAACGTCCTGACTTTC.

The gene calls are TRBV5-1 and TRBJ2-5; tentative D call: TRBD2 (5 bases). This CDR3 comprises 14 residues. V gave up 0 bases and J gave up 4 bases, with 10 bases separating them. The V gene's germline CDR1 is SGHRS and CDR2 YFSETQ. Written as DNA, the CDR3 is TGCGCCAGCAGCTTGGTTGGGAGCGCAGAGACCCAGTACTTC. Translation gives CASSLVGSAETQYF.

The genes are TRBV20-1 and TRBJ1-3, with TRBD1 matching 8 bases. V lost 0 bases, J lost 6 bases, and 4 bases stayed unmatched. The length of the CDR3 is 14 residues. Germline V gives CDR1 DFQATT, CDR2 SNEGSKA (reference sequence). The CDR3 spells CSARDAQGANTIYF. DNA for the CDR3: TGCAGTGCTAGAGATGCCCAGGGGGCAAACACCATATATTTT.

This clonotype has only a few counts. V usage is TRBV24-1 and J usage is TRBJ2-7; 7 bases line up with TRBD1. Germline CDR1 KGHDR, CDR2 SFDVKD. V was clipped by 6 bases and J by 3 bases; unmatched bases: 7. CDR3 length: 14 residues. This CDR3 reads CATSHGTELYEQYF. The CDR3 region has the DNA TGTGCCACCAGTCACGGGACAGAACTCTACGAGCAGTACTTC.

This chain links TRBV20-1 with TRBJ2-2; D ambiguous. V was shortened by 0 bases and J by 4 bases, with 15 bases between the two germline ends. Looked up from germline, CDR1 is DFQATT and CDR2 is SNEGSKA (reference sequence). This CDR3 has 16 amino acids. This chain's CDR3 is CSARDERVGFTGELFF. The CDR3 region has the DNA TGCAGTGCTAGAGATGAACGAGTCGGGTTCACCGGGGAGCTGTTTTTT.

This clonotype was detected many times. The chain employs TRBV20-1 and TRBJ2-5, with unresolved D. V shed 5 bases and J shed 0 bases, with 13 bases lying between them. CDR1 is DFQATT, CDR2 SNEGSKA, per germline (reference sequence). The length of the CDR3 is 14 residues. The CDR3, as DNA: TGCAGTGCTCCCGGCGCACAGTACCAAGAGACCCAGTACTTC. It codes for CSAPGAQYQETQYF.

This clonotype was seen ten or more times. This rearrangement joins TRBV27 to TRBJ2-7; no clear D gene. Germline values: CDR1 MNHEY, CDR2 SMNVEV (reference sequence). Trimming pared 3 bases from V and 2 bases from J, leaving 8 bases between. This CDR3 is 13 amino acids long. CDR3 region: CASSFGPTYEQYF. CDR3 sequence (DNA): TGTGCCAGCAGTTTTGGCCCGACCTACGAGCAGTACTTC.

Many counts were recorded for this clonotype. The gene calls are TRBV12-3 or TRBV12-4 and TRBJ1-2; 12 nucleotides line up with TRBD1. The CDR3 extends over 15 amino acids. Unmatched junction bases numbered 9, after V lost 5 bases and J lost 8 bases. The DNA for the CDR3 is TGTGCCAGCAGTAAACCGGGACAGGGGGCTCGCGGCTACACCTTC. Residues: CASSKPGQGARGYTF.

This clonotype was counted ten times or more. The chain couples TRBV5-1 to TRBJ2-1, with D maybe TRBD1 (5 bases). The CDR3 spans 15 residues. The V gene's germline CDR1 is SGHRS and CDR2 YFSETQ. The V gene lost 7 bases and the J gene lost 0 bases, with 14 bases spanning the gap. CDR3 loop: CASASQGSSYNEQFF. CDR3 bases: TGCGCCAGCGCGTCCCAGGGAAGCTCCTACAATGAGCAGTTCTTC.

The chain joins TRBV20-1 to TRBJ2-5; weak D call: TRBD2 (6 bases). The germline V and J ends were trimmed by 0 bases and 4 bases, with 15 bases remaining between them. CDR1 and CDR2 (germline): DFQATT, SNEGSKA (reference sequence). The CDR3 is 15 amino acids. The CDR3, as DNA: TGCAGTGCTAGAGACGAAGGGAGGACGGGAGAGACCCAGTACTTC. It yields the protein CSARDEGRTGETQYF.

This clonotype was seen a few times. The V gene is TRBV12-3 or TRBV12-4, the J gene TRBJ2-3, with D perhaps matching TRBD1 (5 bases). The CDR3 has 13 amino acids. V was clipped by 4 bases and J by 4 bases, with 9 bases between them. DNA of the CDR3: TGTGCCAGCAGTTGGGCAGGGCCAGATACGCAGTATTTT. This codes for CASSWAGPDTQYF.

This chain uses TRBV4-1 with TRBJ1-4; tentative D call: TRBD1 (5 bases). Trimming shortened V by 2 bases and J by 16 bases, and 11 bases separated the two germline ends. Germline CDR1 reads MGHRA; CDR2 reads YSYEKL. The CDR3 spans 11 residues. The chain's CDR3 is CASSQKGQQFF. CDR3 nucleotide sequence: TGCGCCAGCAGCCAAAAGGGGCAGCAGTTTTTT.

The CDR3 nucleotides read TGTGCCAGCGTAGGAAGTACAGATACGCAGTATTTT. Its protein product is CASVGSTDTQYF. The chain carries TRBV7-2 and TRBJ2-3; D remains unclear. Germline-derived CDR1 and CDR2 are SGHTA and FQGNSA. The CDR3 sequence is 12 residues long. The ends were cut back, 8 bases at V and 3 bases at J, with 9 bases in the middle.

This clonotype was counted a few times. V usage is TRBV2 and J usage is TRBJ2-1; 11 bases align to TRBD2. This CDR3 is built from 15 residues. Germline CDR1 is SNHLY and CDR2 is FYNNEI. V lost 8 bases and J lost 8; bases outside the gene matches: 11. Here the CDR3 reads CASLIKGLAAYEQFF. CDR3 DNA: TGTGCCAGCTTGATCAAGGGACTAGCGGCCTATGAGCAGTTCTTC.

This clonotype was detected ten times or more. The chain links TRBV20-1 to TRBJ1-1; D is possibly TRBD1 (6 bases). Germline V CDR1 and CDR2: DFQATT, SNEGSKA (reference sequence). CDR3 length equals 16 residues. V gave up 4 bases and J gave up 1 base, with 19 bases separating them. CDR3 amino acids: CSATGAGGGQNTEAFF. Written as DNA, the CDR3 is TGCAGTGCTACCGGCGCGGGGGGGGGGCAGAACACTGAAGCTTTCTTT.